This T cell receptor (beta chain) was retrieved from a study of T-cell memory formation after mild COVID-19. This clonotype was picked up a small number of times. Antigen specificity is unknown. The V end was cut by 0 bases, the J end by 4 bases, with 13 bases between. There are 15 residues in the CDR3. Germline V gene data show CDR1 as DFQATT and CDR2 as SNEGSKA (reference sequence). Study results and limitations: From day 15 to 85, contracting clones were balanced between CD4 and CD8, whereas later expanders leaned toward CD4+. Pre-infection memory showed some responding clones, and this suggested that cross-reactive memory joined.

MiXCR, run by TCRdb on the 5' RACE reads, gives a single entry per CDR3 protein. The profile shows some 260,000 distinct CDR3 sequences, roughly 15% of them singletons. The sample taken for sequencing was PBMCs or a T cell subset sorted from them (not recorded which). J is TRBJ1-5 and V is TRBV20-1, with a weak D call TRBD1 (5 bases). The TCR sequence derives from a man aged 18 to 35 who had mild COVID-19 (a few samples of this study predate the infection). Cell type and time point are not known. The CDR3 nucleotides read TGCAGTGCTAGAGATTTCGGGGGAGGGAATCAGCCCCAGCATTTT. It specifies CSARDFGGGNQPQHF.